The rows below give T cell receptor beta chains drawn from one sample of a study of shared clonotypes between healthy human individuals. Data came from immunoSEQ multiplex PCR; TCRdb stores just in-frame clones and leaves some out. The table has roughly 770,000 clones, approximately 97% seen once. The sequenced material came from naive CD8+ T cells sorted from blood. The receptors derive from a young man in good health. The CDR3 runs from the conserved cysteine through the conserved F or W. D genes are given only for firm matches. Size is omitted from some rows. Given values are once, few, many or a class for expanded clones.

. | TRBJ1-1 | 16 | . | TRBV29-1 | CSVEDPPEGPHTEAFF | TGCAGCGTTGAAGACCCGCCGGAAGGCCCTCACACTGAAGCTTTCTTT
. | TRBJ2-3 | 15 | TRBD2 | TRBV19 | CASSTLAGGTDTQYF | TGTGCCAGTAGTACACTAGCGGGAGGCACAGATACGCAGTATTTT
. | TRBJ2-2 | 15 | . | TRBV9 | CASSARTASTGELFF | TGTGCCAGCAGCGCCCGGACAGCTAGCACCGGGGAGCTGTTTTTT
. | TRBJ2-5 | 16 | . | TRBV7-9 | CASSPLLGEGGETQYF | TGTGCCAGCAGCCCCCTGTTGGGAGAGGGAGGAGAGACCCAGTACTTC
. | TRBJ1-2 | 17 | . | TRBV7-9 | CASSLAVQSHLNYGYTF | TGTGCCAGCAGCTTAGCCGTACAGTCCCACCTCAACTATGGCTACACCTTC
once | TRBJ2-3 | 13 | . | TRBV7-2 | CASSRSTVFAQYF | TGTGCCAGCAGCCGTTCGACTGTTTTTGCGCAGTATTTT
. | TRBJ2-7 | 12 | TRBD2 | TRBV7-8 | CASSDRGGEQYF | TGTGCCAGCAGCGACCGCGGGGGGGAGCAGTACTTC
. | TRBJ1-1 | 15 | . | TRBV5-1 | CASSLDPGGNTEAFF | TGCGCCAGCAGCTTGGATCCAGGAGGGAACACTGAAGCTTTCTTT
. | TRBJ1-2 | 18 | . | TRBV15 | CATSREPPSSGRAYGYTF | TGTGCCACCAGCAGAGAACCCCCCAGTTCCGGTCGAGCCTATGGCTACACCTTC
. | TRBJ2-3 | 15 | TRBD1 | TRBV19 | CASSSTGARTDTQYF | TGTGCCAGTAGTTCGACAGGGGCCCGCACAGATACGCAGTATTTT
once | TRBJ2-7 | 12 | TRBD2 | TRBV5-1 | CASSSGLDEQYF | TGCGCCAGCAGTTCGGGACTAGACGAGCAGTACTTC
. | TRBJ1-2 | 15 | . | TRBV18 | CASSTAGAVRYGYTF | TGTGCCAGCTCAACGGCGGGCGCGGTGAGGTATGGCTACACCTTC
. | TRBJ2-5 | 15 | TRBD2 | TRBV27 | CASSFRAERGETQYF | TGTGCCAGCTCCTTCCGAGCGGAGCGGGGAGAGACCCAGTACTTC
. | TRBJ1-1 | 13 | . | TRBV6-1 | CASSEGTDTEAFF | TGTGCCAGCAGTGAAGGGACAGACACTGAAGCTTTCTTT
. | TRBJ1-2 | 12 | . | TRBV10-2 | CASSDGALGYTF | TGCGCCAGCAGCGATGGTGCCCTTGGCTACACCTTC
. | TRBJ2-7 | 12 | . | TRBV13 | CASGGPSYEQYF | TGTGCCAGCGGGGGGCCCTCCTACGAGCAGTACTTC
. | TRBJ1-1 | 16 | . | TRBV7-6 | CASSLAGFSMNTEAFF | TGTGCCAGCAGCTTAGCGGGGTTTAGTATGAACACTGAAGCTTTCTTT
once | TRBJ2-3 | 17 | . | TRBV7-9 | CASSLEVGSGVTDTQYF | TGTGCCAGCAGCTTAGAAGTTGGTAGCGGAGTTACAGATACGCAGTATTTT
. | TRBJ1-4 | 15 | . | TRBV7-3 | CASSLTRIRGKKLFF | TGTGCCAGCAGCTTAACCCGGATTAGGGGTAAAAAACTGTTTTTT
. | TRBJ2-5 | 18 | . | TRBV29-1 | CSANQIGTELPLQETQYF | TGCAGCGCCAACCAAATTGGGACGGAGCTACCTCTACAAGAGACCCAGTACTTC
. | TRBJ1-2 | 16 | TRBD1 | TRBV2 | CASYQPGQGVNYGYTF | TGTGCCAGCTACCAACCGGGACAGGGGGTAAACTATGGCTACACCTTC
. | TRBJ2-7 | 14 | . | TRBV4-3 | CASSQDLGSYEQYF | TGCGCCAGCAGCCAAGATCTAGGGAGCTACGAGCAGTACTTC
. | TRBJ2-2 | 13 | . | TRBV29-1 | CSGEEGGSGELFF | TGCAGCGGCGAAGAGGGAGGTTCTGGGGAGCTGTTTTTT
. | TRBJ2-1 | 18 | TRBD1 | TRBV9 | CASSVGDRGAFSYNEQFF | TGTGCCAGCAGCGTAGGAGACAGGGGCGCCTTCTCCTACAATGAGCAGTTCTTC
. | TRBJ1-2 | 12 | . | TRBV2 | CASIQGIYGYTF | TGTGCCAGTATACAGGGCATCTATGGCTACACCTTC
. | TRBJ2-1 | 14 | . | TRBV9 | CASSVEGSGNEQFF | TGTGCCAGCAGCGTTGAGGGGTCGGGCAATGAGCAGTTCTTC
. | TRBJ1-2 | 15 | TRBD1 | TRBV5-5 | CASSLSQTGRHGYTF | TGTGCCAGCAGCTTGAGCCAGACAGGGAGGCATGGCTACACCTTC
. | TRBJ2-7 | 15 | . | TRBV6-5 | CASSPRGIRAYEQYF | TGTGCCAGCAGCCCCCGGGGGATAAGGGCCTACGAGCAGTACTTC
. | TRBJ1-1 | 12 | . | TRBV28 | CASSLVNTEAFF | TGTGCCAGCAGTTTGGTAAACACTGAAGCTTTCTTT
. | TRBJ2-2 | 14 | TRBD1 | TRBV27 | CASSGGLGTGELFF | TGTGCCAGCTCAGGGGGTTTGGGCACCGGGGAGCTGTTTTTT
. | TRBJ1-2 | 15 | TRBD1 | TRBV11-2 | CASSLGAGGSYGYTF | TGTGCCAGCAGCTTAGGGGCAGGGGGGAGCTATGGCTACACCTTC